Listed below are T cell receptor beta chains from one sample, sequenced in a study of blood T cell repertoires in COVID-19. TCRdb's copy holds only in-frame clones and misses some; the assay was immunoSEQ multiplex PCR. The sample holds 380,000 or so clones, around 92% seen once. Sequencing input: peripheral blood. These receptors all come from a man in his forties with acute or convalescent COVID-19. Both conserved end residues are part of each CDR3. A D gene is named only where the DNA matches it firmly. The listing skips clone size in some rows; elsewhere it reads once, few, many or a size class.

D	J	size	V	DNA	CDR3
NA	TRBJ1-1	NA	TRBV15	TGTGCCACCAGCCTGCGGGTCGGGTACACTGAAGCTTTCTTT	CATSLRVGYTEAFF
NA	TRBJ2-4	NA	TRBV7-9	TGTGCCAGCAGCTTAGCCGGGAGCGGCGCCAAAAACATTCAGTACTTC	CASSLAGSGAKNIQYF
TRBD1	TRBJ1-2	NA	TRBV28	TGTGCCAGCAGTTTTCACAGGGGTGGTGGCTACACCTTC	CASSFHRGGGYTF
NA	TRBJ1-5	NA	TRBV27	TGTGCCAGCAGTCCCCTAGTCGGTCAGCCCCAGCATTTT	CASSPLVGQPQHF
NA	TRBJ1-5	NA	TRBV7-6	TGTGCCAGCAGCTCTAATAGCAATCAGCCCCAGCATTTT	CASSSNSNQPQHF
TRBD2	TRBJ2-1	NA	TRBV11-2	TGTGCCAGCAGCTTAACTAGCGGGGGGTCCAATGAGCAGTTCTTC	CASSLTSGGSNEQFF
NA	TRBJ1-1	NA	TRBV24-1	TGTGCCACCAGTGATTTAGTAGTGAACACTGAAGCTTTCTTT	CATSDLVVNTEAFF
TRBD2	TRBJ2-3	NA	TRBV12-3/TRBV12-4	TGTGCCAGCAGCTTGGAGCGGGGTACGCAGTATTTT	CASSLERGTQYF
NA	TRBJ2-5	NA	TRBV7-2	TGTGCCAGCAGCTTGGGCGGGTTTGGGACCCAGTACTTC	CASSLGGFGTQYF
TRBD1	TRBJ2-1	NA	TRBV5-1	TGCGCCAGCACCCAGTCAAGGACAGGGCTTAGCAATGAGCAGTTCTTC	CASTQSRTGLSNEQFF
NA	TRBJ1-1	few	TRBV10-1	TGCGCCAGCAGTGAAGGGGTAGGCACTGAAGCTTTCTTT	CASSEGVGTEAFF
NA	TRBJ1-2	NA	TRBV10-3	TGTGCCATCAGTTCCACTCCCACCCGGGAGACGTTTTGGTATGGCTACACCTTC	CAISSTPTRETFWYGYTF
NA	TRBJ2-7	NA	TRBV7-2	TGTGCCAGCAGCCCCGCGGCAGAGGATCGGCCCCCCTACGAGCAGTACTTC	CASSPAAEDRPPYEQYF
TRBD1	TRBJ2-2	NA	TRBV25-1	TGTGCCAGCAGTCGGGACAGGTTGGTCGGGGAGCTGTTTTTT	CASSRDRLVGELFF
NA	TRBJ2-3	NA	TRBV7-3	TGTGCCAGCAGCCCCGGGAACACAGATACGCAGTATTTT	CASSPGNTDTQYF
NA	TRBJ2-2	few	TRBV28	TGTGCCAGTTTAGATGTCACCGGTTGGGAGCTGTTTTTT	CASLDVTGWELFF
TRBD2	TRBJ2-2	NA	TRBV29-1	TGCAGCGGCGGGGGGACCGGGGAGCTGTTTTTT	CSGGGTGELFF
NA	TRBJ2-2	NA	TRBV19	TGTGCCAGTAGTATTCCAGGGGTGGAGAACGGGGAGCTGTTTTTT	CASSIPGVENGELFF
NA	TRBJ2-3	NA	TRBV9	TGTGCCAGCAGCGTAGCGGGTCCTTGGTCTAGCACAGATACGCAGTATTTT	CASSVAGPWSSTDTQYF
NA	TRBJ2-1	NA	TRBV4-2	TGTGCCAGCAGCCAAGACGGAGCGAGCTCCTACAATGAGCAGTTCTTC	CASSQDGASSYNEQFF
TRBD2	TRBJ2-7	NA	TRBV6-2/TRBV6-3	TGTGCCAGCAGTTTCGCGGGGGGGCCTACCTACGAGCAGTACTTC	CASSFAGGPTYEQYF
TRBD1	TRBJ1-6	NA	TRBV3-1/TRBV3-2	TGTGCCAGCAGGTACAGACAGGGGTATAATTCACCCCTCCACTTT	CASRYRQGYNSPLHF
NA	TRBJ1-2	once	TRBV9	TGTGCCAGCAGCGTAGTGGCAGGGGTGGTTCTAGACTATGGCTACACCTTC	CASSVVAGVVLDYGYTF
NA	TRBJ2-3	NA	TRBV9	TGTGCCAGCAGCGGTATTGGAGGCGGGGGCACAGATACGCAGTATTTT	CASSGIGGGGTDTQYF
NA	TRBJ1-1	NA	TRBV19	TGTGCCAGTAGTTTGCCCACAGGGTGGAACACTGAAGCTTTCTTT	CASSLPTGWNTEAFF
NA	TRBJ2-1	NA	TRBV28	TGTGCCAGCAGTTTACCGGGGAGCTCCTACAATGAGCAGTTCTTC	CASSLPGSSYNEQFF
TRBD1	TRBJ2-7	NA	TRBV4-1	TGCGCCAGCAGCCAAGCGCAGGGGGCGGTTGAGCAGTACTTC	CASSQAQGAVEQYF
TRBD1	TRBJ1-4	NA	TRBV7-9	TGTGCCAGCAGCGCAAGAGGGACAGGGAATGAAAAACTGTTTTTT	CASSARGTGNEKLFF
NA	TRBJ1-6	NA	TRBV5-5	TGTGCCAGCAGCTTTCTGTTAGGGGAACGGTCACCCCTCCACTTT	CASSFLLGERSPLHF
NA	TRBJ1-1	NA	TRBV27	TGTGCCAGCAGTTTATTCGGATGGGGGAGGGGCGGGGATAACACTGAAGCTTTCTTT	CASSLFGWGRGGDNTEAFF
NA	TRBJ2-1	NA	TRBV5-1	TGCGCCAGCAGCTTCCGACTGGAATTCTCCTACAATGAGCAGTTCTTC	CASSFRLEFSYNEQFF
NA	TRBJ2-1	NA	TRBV9	TGTGCCAGCAGTCCTGCTGGGAGCTCCTACAATGAGCAGTTCTTC	CASSPAGSSYNEQFF
NA	TRBJ2-7	few	TRBV19	TGTGCCAGTAGAGACAGCTACGAGCAGTACTTC	CASRDSYEQYF
NA	TRBJ1-5	NA	TRBV4-1	TGCGCCAGCAGCCAAGCCCTTTTTGTGGTCGGTCAGCCCCAGCATTTT	CASSQALFVVGQPQHF
NA	TRBJ1-1	once	TRBV4-1	TGCGCCAGCAGCCGCCGAGGCGGAAGTGTAGAGAACACTGAAGCTTTCTTT	CASSRRGGSVENTEAFF
NA	TRBJ2-7	NA	TRBV27	TGTGCCAGCAGTTCGGGAGTAAAGGGTTACGAGCAGTACTTC	CASSSGVKGYEQYF
NA	TRBJ1-1	NA	TRBV6-2/TRBV6-3	TGTGCCAGCAGTTACGCCTTTATAAGCTTTATGAACACTGAAGCTTTCTTT	CASSYAFISFMNTEAFF
TRBD2	TRBJ2-1	NA	TRBV28	TGTGGGACTAGCGGAACGACCTACAATGAGCAGTTCTTC	CGTSGTTYNEQFF
NA	TRBJ1-5	NA	TRBV9	TGTGCCAGCAGCGTAGATAGTCAGCCCCAGCATTTT	CASSVDSQPQHF
TRBD1	TRBJ1-5	once	TRBV6-2/TRBV6-3	TGTGCCAGCAGTTCAGGCCGGGACAGGGGGGATCAGCCCCAGCATTTT	CASSSGRDRGDQPQHF
NA	TRBJ2-2	NA	TRBV7-8	TGTGCCAGCAGCTTAGTTTGGCACAACACCGGGGAGCTGTTTTTT	CASSLVWHNTGELFF
TRBD1	TRBJ2-5	once	TRBV7-6	TGTGCCAGCAGCTTAGGTCACCCGGGACAGGGCCAAGAGACCCAGTACTTC	CASSLGHPGQGQETQYF
NA	TRBJ1-6	NA	TRBV7-3	TGTGCCAGCAGCTTAGAGCCCGATCATAATTCACCCCTCCACTTT	CASSLEPDHNSPLHF
NA	TRBJ2-3	NA	TRBV25-1	TGTGCCAGCAGTCCACAGGGCACAGATACGCAGTATTTT	CASSPQGTDTQYF
TRBD1	TRBJ2-7	NA	TRBV19	TGTGCCAGTAGTATAAGGGGACAGGGGAGCTCCTACGAGCAGTACTTC	CASSIRGQGSSYEQYF